A single sample gave rise to the 26 T cell receptor beta chains below, sequenced in a study of human T cells and chemical hapten exposure. TCRdb fed the RACE reads into MiXCR, producing one record per CDR3 protein. The sample holds some 120,000 distinct CDR3 sequences, approximately 8.3% seen once. Time point reported: healthy volunteer bleed at 2 weeks. The study extracted total RNA from unfractionated whole blood. Sequencing input: whole blood. Source of these receptors: a male donor in good health. Some clones in this sample may be carry-over from other donors' samples.

The chain combines TRBV7-8 with TRBJ1-1; unclear D gene. The CDR3 runs to 18 residues. In germline, CDR1 is SGHVS, CDR2 FQNEAQ. Trimming stripped 5 bases from V and 0 bases from J, with 22 bases between. The CDR3 bases are TGTGCCAGCAGCATTTCGGGTTCCTCGGTTAGAATGAACACTGAAGCTTTCTTT. Translation gives CASSISGSSVRMNTEAFF.

This clonotype was counted between two and nine times. The chain carries TRBV7-9 and TRBJ1-2; the match to TRBD1 covers 11 bases. Trimming took 1 base from V and 8 from J; bases not matched to a gene: 6. The CDR3 runs to 15 residues. CDR1 and CDR2 (germline): SEHNR, FQNEAQ (reference sequence). The CDR3 here is CASSLVGQGAEGYTF. For the CDR3, the DNA is TGTGCCAGCAGCTTAGTAGGACAGGGGGCTGAAGGCTACACCTTC.

This chain joins TRBV5-5 and TRBJ2-2; TRBD2 matches at 12 bases. V gave up 6 bases and J gave up 2 bases; unmatched junction bases: 14. Germline lookup yields CDR1 SGHKS and CDR2 YYEKEE (reference sequence). The length of the CDR3 is 19 residues. This CDR3 is CASTRTGTSGLINTGELFF. The CDR3 nucleotides are TGTGCCAGCACTCGGACCGGGACTAGCGGGCTTATAAACACCGGGGAGCTGTTTTTT.

For this clonotype: Germline and junction disagree at one end, which may indicate a read error. The chain is built from TRBV29-1 and TRBJ2-5; D not resolved. The CDR3 totals 15 residues. Germline V gene sequence: CDR1 SQVTM, CDR2 ANQGSEA. CDR3: CNVVESRVRLETQYF. The CDR3 DNA sequence: TGCAACGTTGTGGAGTCTCGGGTGCGGTTAGAGACCCAGTACTTC. The full variable domain, with the rest looked up from reference TRBV29-1 and TRBJ2-5, is SAVISQKPSRDICQRGTSLTIQCQVDSQVTMMFWYRQQPGQSLTLIATANQGSEATYESGFVIDKFPISRPNLTFSTLTVSNMSPEDSSIYLCNVVESRVRLETQYFGPGTRLLVL.

This chain connects TRBV25-1 to TRBJ1-6, with TRBD1 as a possible D gene (6 bases). This CDR3 has 16 residues. The V gene's germline CDR1 is MGHDK and CDR2 SYGVNS. The V and J ends lost 3 bases and 12 bases respectively, with 21 bases between them. The CDR3 bases are TGTGCCAGCAGTGATTCAACCCGGGACACCAAGAGACCCCTCCACTTT. Its protein is CASSDSTRDTKRPLHF.

The chain links TRBV12-5 to TRBJ2-7, with D perhaps matching TRBD1 or TRBD2 (5 bases each). CDR1 is LGHNT, CDR2 FRNRAP, per germline. The V and J ends lost 4 bases and 0 bases respectively, with 19 bases between them. The CDR3 sequence is 17 residues long. The CDR3 loop is CASGSPRGDPLSYEQYF. The CDR3 DNA sequence: TGTGCTAGTGGTTCTCCCCGAGGGGACCCCCTCTCCTACGAGCAGTACTTC.

This clonotype has more than one count but fewer than ten. The V gene is TRBV7-8, the J gene TRBJ2-3; 13 nucleotides match TRBD2. This CDR3 is built from 21 residues. V lost 2 bases and J lost 3; bases outside the gene matches: 17. Germline V gene lookup returns CDR1 SGHVS and CDR2 FQNEAQ. This chain's CDR3 is CASSLPELAGGRTVWTDTQYF. The CDR3 nucleotides are TGTGCCAGCAGCTTACCAGAACTAGCGGGGGGGAGGACCGTTTGGACAGATACGCAGTATTTT.

CDR3 DNA: TGCAGTGCTAGAGTCGGGGGACTAGGCAATCAGCCCCAGCATTTT. It specifies CSARVGGLGNQPQHF. This chain uses TRBV20-1 with TRBJ1-5; tentative D call: TRBD1 (5 bases). Trimming stripped 1 base from V and 2 bases from J, with 12 bases between. The CDR3 sequence is 15 residues long. Germline CDR1 and CDR2: DFQATT and SNEGSKA (reference sequence).

In its sample, this clonotype was seen a few times. V gene TRBV5-1 combines with J gene TRBJ2-3, with 7 bases lining up with TRBD1. V trimming: 4 bases; J trimming: 0 bases; junction bases outside the gene matches: 5. Germline lookup yields CDR1 SGHRS and CDR2 YFSETQ. The CDR3 runs to 15 residues. CDR3 loop: CASSVKQGSTDTQYF. As DNA, the CDR3 is TGCGCCAGCAGCGTTAAACAGGGGAGCACAGATACGCAGTATTTT.

This clonotype showed up many times. CDR3 sequence: CASSHGQDVANTGELFF. CDR3 bases: TGTGCCAGCAGTCATGGACAGGACGTGGCGAACACCGGGGAGCTGTTTTTT. V is TRBV6-2 or TRBV6-3 and J is TRBJ2-2; TRBD1 matches at 7 bases. V dropped 5 bases and J dropped 0; count of bases not matched to a gene: 9. Germline CDR1 is MNHEY and CDR2 is SVGEGT. The CDR3 sequence is 17 residues long.

In this sample, this clonotype turned up a few times. J is TRBJ1-4 and V is TRBV7-2, with D perhaps TRBD1 (5 bases). V was clipped by 3 bases and J by 8 bases, with 19 bases between them. The CDR3 has 16 residues. CDR1 and CDR2 from the germline V gene are SGHTA and FQGNSA. CDR3 sequence: CASSLAGGAPGEKLFF. The CDR3 DNA follows: TGTGCCAGCAGCTTGGCCGGGGGAGCGCCAGGGGAAAAACTGTTTTTT.

This clonotype was counted a few times. The rearrangement links TRBV7-9 to TRBJ1-3, with D possibly TRBD1 on 6 matching bases. Trimming stripped 2 bases from V and 8 bases from J, with 16 bases between. Germline V gives CDR1 SEHNR, CDR2 FQNEAQ (reference sequence). This CDR3 is built from 15 residues. The CDR3 sequence: CASSLFNRAGDTIYF. CDR3 in DNA: TGTGCCAGCAGCTTATTTAACAGGGCTGGCGACACCATATATTTT.

A single count supports this clonotype. The chain joins TRBV7-2 to TRBJ2-2; D is uncertain. V was trimmed by 3 bases and J by 6 bases, leaving 5 bases between them. Looked up from germline, CDR1 is SGHTA and CDR2 is FQGNSA. The CDR3 length is 12 residues. The CDR3 DNA sequence: TGTGCCAGCAGCTTTAATGCCGGGGAGCTGTTTTTT. Encoded protein: CASSFNAGELFF.

This clonotype was counted a few times. J is TRBJ2-1 and V is TRBV2, with 15 bases fitting TRBD2. This CDR3 has 18 amino acids. Trimming removed 7 bases from V and 3 bases from J; junction bases left unmatched: 10. CDR1 and CDR2 from the germline V gene are SNHLY and FYNNEI. DNA of the CDR3: TGTGCCAGCAAGAACTGGGGACTAGCGGGGGGAAACTACAATGAGCAGTTCTTC. Its translation is CASKNWGLAGGNYNEQFF.

V gene TRBV2 combines with J gene TRBJ2-7, with D perhaps matching TRBD2 (6 bases). Germline V CDR1 and CDR2: SNHLY, FYNNEI. The length of the CDR3 is 16 residues. V lost 1 base and J 3 bases, leaving 16 bases between the germline ends. In DNA, the CDR3 is TGTGCCAGCAGTGAAGGTTGGCGGAGGAGGGACTACGAGCAGTACTTC. As protein: CASSEGWRRRDYEQYF.

The chain employs TRBV6-1 and TRBJ1-1; 7 bases match TRBD1. This CDR3 spans 13 amino acids. Losses at the gene ends were 6 bases for V and 4 bases for J; bases not matched to a gene: 5. From germline, CDR1 is MNHNS and CDR2 SASEGT. The chain's CDR3 is CASRPGGTTEAFF. The CDR3 region has the DNA TGTGCCAGCAGACCAGGGGGAACCACTGAAGCTTTCTTT.

This rearrangement joins TRBV7-9 to TRBJ2-1, with D possibly matching TRBD1 (6 bases). CDR3 length: 16 residues. Trimming took 2 bases from V and 4 from J, leaving 15 bases between them. CDR1 is SEHNR, CDR2 FQNEAQ, per germline (reference sequence). The DNA of the CDR3 is TGTGCCAGCAGCTTACCACAGGGTTTTAAGTACAATGAGCAGTTCTTC. Translated, it gives CASSLPQGFKYNEQFF.

This clonotype was observed many times. The rearrangement uses TRBV6-5 and TRBJ1-5; tentatively, D is TRBD1 (5 bases). From germline, CDR1 is MNHEY and CDR2 SVGAGI. The V end was cut by 2 bases, the J end by 2 bases, with 10 bases between. The CDR3 runs to 15 residues. The CDR3 here is CASSYQGGGNQPQHF. The DNA for the CDR3 is TGTGCCAGCAGTTACCAGGGTGGGGGCAATCAGCCCCAGCATTTT.

This clonotype was counted a few times. The V call is TRBV10-2, the J call TRBJ2-7; D remains unclear. Germline V gene lookup returns CDR1 WSHSY and CDR2 SAAADI. V lost 4 bases, J lost 4 bases, and 8 bases lay in between. The CDR3 runs 12 residues. CDR3 coding DNA: TGCGCCAGCAGTGGCCCGGATTACGAGCAGTACTTC. It translates to CASSGPDYEQYF.

V usage is TRBV13 and J usage is TRBJ2-1; 9 positions agree with TRBD1. The ends lost 5 bases at V and 7 bases at J; junction bases unmatched: 3. Germline CDR1 and CDR2: PRHDT and FYEKMQ (reference sequence). The CDR3 totals 13 residues. CDR3 coding DNA: TGTGCCAGCAGCGGAGGACAGGGGAATGAGCAGTTCTTC. Amino acids: CASSGGQGNEQFF.

This chain joins TRBV27 and TRBJ1-1; D remains ambiguous. Germline V gene data show CDR1 as MNHEY and CDR2 as SMNVEV (reference sequence). V was shortened by 3 bases and J by 1 base, with 18 bases between the two germline ends. This CDR3 has 17 amino acids. CDR3 coding DNA: TGTGCCAGCAGTTTCCACCGGGAGAGGGCGAAGAACACTGAAGCTTTCTTT. Protein sequence: CASSFHRERAKNTEAFF.

This clonotype was seen repeatedly, ten times or more. The rearrangement links TRBV5-1 to TRBJ1-1; D might be TRBD1 (5 bases). V was cut by 0 bases and J by 4 bases, with 10 bases left in between. CDR3 size: 14 residues. Per germline, CDR1 SGHRS and CDR2 YFSETQ. CDR3 amino acids: CASSLERDVTEAFF. Written as DNA, the CDR3 is TGCGCCAGCAGCTTGGAAAGGGACGTCACTGAAGCTTTCTTT.

In its sample, this clonotype was seen many times. This rearrangement joins TRBV24-1 to TRBJ2-1; possibly TRBD2 for D (6 bases). The V end was cut by 0 bases, the J end by 8 bases, with 7 bases between. The CDR3 runs to 13 residues. Germline values: CDR1 KGHDR, CDR2 SFDVKD. The CDR3 protein is CATSDLGGDEQFF. In DNA form, the CDR3 reads TGTGCCACCAGTGATTTGGGAGGGGATGAGCAGTTCTTC.

The rearrangement links TRBV12-3 or TRBV12-4 to TRBJ1-5, with 7 positions matching TRBD1. This CDR3 is built from 15 residues. The J segment lost 3 bases and the V segment lost 5 bases, leaving 7 bases of the junction unmatched. In nucleotides, the CDR3 is TGTGCCAGCAGTATACAGGGGAGGGTCAATCAGCCCCAGCATTTT. This codes for CASSIQGRVNQPQHF.

This clonotype was seen only a few times. The chain couples TRBV7-2 to TRBJ1-1; D is possibly TRBD1 (6 bases). The germline V gene encodes CDR1 SGHTA and CDR2 FQGNSA. This CDR3 is 15 amino acids long. The V end was cut by 1 base, the J end by 4 bases, with 13 bases between. CDR3 nucleotides: TGTGCCAGCAGCTTAGATCAGGGGCGAAGCACTGAAGCTTTCTTT. This sequence encodes CASSLDQGRSTEAFF.

CDR3 DNA sequence: TGCGCCAGCAGCTTGGGGACTAGCGGGGGGATATCCTACAATGAGCAGTTCTTC. This encodes CASSLGTSGGISYNEQFF. The chain uses TRBV5-1 and TRBJ2-1; TRBD2 matches at 14 bases. The CDR3 runs 18 residues. Germline V CDR1 and CDR2: SGHRS, YFSETQ. Trimming removed 0 bases from V and 1 base from J; junction bases left unmatched: 3.